This TCR beta chain was obtained from a study of follicular helper T cells after annual influenza vaccination. Time point: 2015-2016 season, pre-vaccination. Germline V CDR1 and CDR2: SGHRS, YFSETQ. CDR3 size: 10 residues. Trimming shortened V by 9 bases and J by 3 bases, and 5 bases separated the two germline ends. The data were produced by immunoSEQ multiplex PCR, yet TCRdb's version contains in-frame clones alone and is incomplete. The sample yields more than 8,500 clones, roughly 82% seen once. This clone was seen a few times. The sequence came from an adult who received the influenza vaccine. This specimen was CXCR5+ CD38- circulating T follicular helper cells from blood, taken on the day of influenza vaccination. Subset in this sample: circulating Tfh, non-naive CD4+CXCR5+PD-1+ (ICOS+CD38+ or ICOS-CD38-). The V and J genes are TRBV5-1 and TRBJ2-3, with D unclear. CDR3 in amino acids: CATETDTQYF. The CDR3 DNA reads TGCGCCACCGAGACAGATACGCAGTATTTT.